Presented here are 2 T cell receptor beta chains from one specimen sequenced in a study of T cell responses to AZD1222 COVID-19 vaccine. The repertoire was sequenced with immunoSEQ multiplex PCR; TCRdb's copy has only in-frame clones and lacks some. The sample records approximately 190,000 clones, 92% being singletons. This specimen was peripheral blood, taken on day 0 of AZD1222 vaccination. These TCRs come from an adult in good health.

CDR3 sequence: CASSALEGTRAEAFF. DNA for the CDR3: TGTGCCAGCAGTGCTTTGGAGGGAACAAGGGCTGAAGCTTTCTTT. The V and J genes are TRBV2 and TRBJ1-1; the D is unclear. Deletions cut 4 bases from V and 6 bases from J, with 18 bases between. Germline CDR1 is SNHLY and CDR2 is FYNNEI. The CDR3 spans 15 residues.

The chain has TRBV19 and TRBJ1-6; D ambiguous. Per the germline V gene, CDR1 is LNHDA and CDR2 is SQIVND (reference sequence). V dropped 7 bases and J dropped 5 bases, with 12 bases sitting between them. The CDR3 is made up of 14 amino acids. This chain's CDR3 is CASNPRGDNSPLHF. The CDR3 DNA is TGTGCCAGTAACCCGAGAGGCGATAATTCACCCCTCCACTTT.